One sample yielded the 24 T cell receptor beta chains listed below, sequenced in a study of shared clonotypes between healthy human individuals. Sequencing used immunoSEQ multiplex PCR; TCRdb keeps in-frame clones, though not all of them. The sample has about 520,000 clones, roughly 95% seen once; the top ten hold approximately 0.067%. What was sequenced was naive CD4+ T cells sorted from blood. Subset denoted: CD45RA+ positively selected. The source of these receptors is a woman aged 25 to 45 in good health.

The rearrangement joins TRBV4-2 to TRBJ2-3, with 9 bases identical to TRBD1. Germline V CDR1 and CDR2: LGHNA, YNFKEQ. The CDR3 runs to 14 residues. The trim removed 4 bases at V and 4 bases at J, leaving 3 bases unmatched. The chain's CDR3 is CASSPDRGSDTQYF. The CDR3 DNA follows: TGTGCCAGCAGCCCAGACAGGGGGTCAGATACGCAGTATTTT.

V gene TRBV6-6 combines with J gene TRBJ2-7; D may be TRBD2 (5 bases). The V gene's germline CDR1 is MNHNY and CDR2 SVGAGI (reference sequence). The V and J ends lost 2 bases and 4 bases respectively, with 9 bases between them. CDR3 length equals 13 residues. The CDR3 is CASSYEDWYEQYF. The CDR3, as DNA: TGTGCCAGCAGTTACGAGGACTGGTACGAGCAGTACTTC.

The CDR3 is CASSESTVGGTQHF. The CDR3 coding sequence is TGCGCCAGCAGTGAGTCGACAGTGGGGGGTACCCAGCATTTT. The rearrangement uses TRBV10-2 and TRBJ1-5; D perhaps matches TRBD1 (5 bases). V was cut by 0 bases and J by 11 bases, with 14 bases left in between. Germline V gene data show CDR1 as WSHSY and CDR2 as SAAADI. This CDR3 comprises 14 residues.

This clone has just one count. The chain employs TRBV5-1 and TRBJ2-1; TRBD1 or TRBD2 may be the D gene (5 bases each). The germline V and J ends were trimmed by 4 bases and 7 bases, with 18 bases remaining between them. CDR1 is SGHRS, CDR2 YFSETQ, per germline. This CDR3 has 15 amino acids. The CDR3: CASSLGAGPPNEQFF. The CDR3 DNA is TGCGCCAGCAGCCTCGGGGCAGGGCCGCCGAATGAGCAGTTCTTC.

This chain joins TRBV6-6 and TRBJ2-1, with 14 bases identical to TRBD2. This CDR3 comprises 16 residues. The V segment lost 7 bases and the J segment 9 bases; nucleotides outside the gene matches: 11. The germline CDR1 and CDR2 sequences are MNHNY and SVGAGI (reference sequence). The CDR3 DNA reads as TGTGCCAGCAATGACCCGGGACTAGCGGGAGCAGTTGAGCAGTTCTTC. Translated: CASNDPGLAGAVEQFF.

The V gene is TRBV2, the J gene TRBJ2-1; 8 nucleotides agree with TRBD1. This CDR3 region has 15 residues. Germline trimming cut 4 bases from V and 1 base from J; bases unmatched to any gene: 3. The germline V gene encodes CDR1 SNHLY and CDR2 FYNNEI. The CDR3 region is CASSGRTGSYNEQFF. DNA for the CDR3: TGTGCCAGCAGTGGCCGGACAGGGTCCTACAATGAGCAGTTCTTC.

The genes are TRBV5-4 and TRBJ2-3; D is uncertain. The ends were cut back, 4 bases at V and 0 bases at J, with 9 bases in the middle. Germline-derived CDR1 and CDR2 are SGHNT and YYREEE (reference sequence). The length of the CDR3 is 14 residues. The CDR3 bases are TGTGCCAGCAGCCGGGTAATTAGCACAGATACGCAGTATTTT. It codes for CASSRVISTDTQYF.

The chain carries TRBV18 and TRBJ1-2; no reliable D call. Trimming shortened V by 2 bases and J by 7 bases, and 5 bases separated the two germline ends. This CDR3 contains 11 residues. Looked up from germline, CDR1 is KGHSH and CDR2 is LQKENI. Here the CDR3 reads CASSPEAGYTF. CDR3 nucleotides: TGTGCCAGCTCACCAGAAGCTGGCTACACCTTC.

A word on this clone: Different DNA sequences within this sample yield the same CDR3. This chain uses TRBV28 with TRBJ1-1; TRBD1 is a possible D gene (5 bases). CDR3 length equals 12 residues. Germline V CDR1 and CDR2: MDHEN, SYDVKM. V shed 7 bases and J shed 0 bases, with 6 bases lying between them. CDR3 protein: CASTQVNTEAFF. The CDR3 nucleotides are TGTGCCAGCACACAGGTGAACACTGAAGCTTTCTTT.

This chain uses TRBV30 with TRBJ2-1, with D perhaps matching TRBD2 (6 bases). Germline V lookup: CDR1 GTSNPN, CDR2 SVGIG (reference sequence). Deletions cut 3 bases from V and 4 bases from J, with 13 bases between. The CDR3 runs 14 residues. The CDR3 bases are TGTGCCTGGAGGGGACTTTCCCTTTACAATGAGCAGTTCTTC. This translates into CAWRGLSLYNEQFF.

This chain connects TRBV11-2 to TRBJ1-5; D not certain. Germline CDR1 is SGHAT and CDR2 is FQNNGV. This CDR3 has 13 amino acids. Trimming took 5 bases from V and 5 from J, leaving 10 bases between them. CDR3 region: CASSTQRDQPQHF. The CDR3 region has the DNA TGTGCCAGCAGCACACAGAGGGATCAGCCCCAGCATTTT.

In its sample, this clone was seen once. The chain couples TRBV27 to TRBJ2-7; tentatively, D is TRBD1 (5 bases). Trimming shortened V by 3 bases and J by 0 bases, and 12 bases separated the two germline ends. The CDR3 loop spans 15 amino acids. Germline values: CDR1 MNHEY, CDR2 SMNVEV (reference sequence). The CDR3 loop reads CASSLKGLSSYEQYF. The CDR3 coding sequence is TGTGCCAGCAGTTTGAAGGGGCTAAGCTCCTACGAGCAGTACTTC.

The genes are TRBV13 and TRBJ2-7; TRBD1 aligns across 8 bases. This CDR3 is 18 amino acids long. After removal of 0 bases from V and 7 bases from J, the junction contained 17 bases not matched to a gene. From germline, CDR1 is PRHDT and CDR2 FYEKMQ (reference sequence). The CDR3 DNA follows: TGTGCCAGCAGCTTAGGTAACGGGCTAGGGGCAGGGGGCAAGGAGCAGTACTTC. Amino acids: CASSLGNGLGAGGKEQYF.

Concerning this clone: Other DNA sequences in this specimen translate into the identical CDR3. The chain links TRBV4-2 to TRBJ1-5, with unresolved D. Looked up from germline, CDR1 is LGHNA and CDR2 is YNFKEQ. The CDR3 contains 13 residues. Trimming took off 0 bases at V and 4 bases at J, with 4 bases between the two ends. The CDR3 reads CASSQDRNQPQHF. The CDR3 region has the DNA TGTGCCAGCAGCCAAGACAGAAATCAGCCCCAGCATTTT.

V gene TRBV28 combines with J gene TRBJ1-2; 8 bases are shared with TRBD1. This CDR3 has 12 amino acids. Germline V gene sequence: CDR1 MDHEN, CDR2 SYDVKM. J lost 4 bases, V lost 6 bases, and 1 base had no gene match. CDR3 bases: TGTGCCAGCAGAGGACAGGGCTATGGCTACACCTTC. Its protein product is CASRGQGYGYTF.

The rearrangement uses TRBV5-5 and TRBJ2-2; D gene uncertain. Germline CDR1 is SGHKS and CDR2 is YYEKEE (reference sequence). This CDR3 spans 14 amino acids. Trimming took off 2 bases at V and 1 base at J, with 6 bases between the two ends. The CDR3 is CASSLYGNTGELFF. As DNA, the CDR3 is TGTGCCAGCAGCTTATACGGGAACACCGGGGAGCTGTTTTTT.

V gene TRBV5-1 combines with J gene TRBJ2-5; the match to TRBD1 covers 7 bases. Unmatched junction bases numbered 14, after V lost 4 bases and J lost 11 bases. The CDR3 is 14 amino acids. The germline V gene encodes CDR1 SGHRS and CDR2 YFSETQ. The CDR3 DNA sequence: TGCGCCAGCAGCCAGAACCCGGGACAGTCTCAGCAGTACTTC. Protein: CASSQNPGQSQQYF.

CDR3 in amino acids: CASSVDRNQPQHF. The CDR3 DNA is TGTGCCAGCAGCGTAGACAGAAATCAGCCCCAGCATTTT. The chain couples TRBV5-4 to TRBJ1-5; TRBD1 is a possible D gene (5 bases). The CDR3 is 13 residues long. Germline CDR1 is SGHNT and CDR2 is YYREEE (reference sequence). V lost 4 bases to trimming and J lost 4 bases, with 9 bases between them.

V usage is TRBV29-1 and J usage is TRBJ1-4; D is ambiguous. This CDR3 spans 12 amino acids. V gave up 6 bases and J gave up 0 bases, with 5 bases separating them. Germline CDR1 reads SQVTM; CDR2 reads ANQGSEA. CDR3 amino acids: CSVGATNEKLFF. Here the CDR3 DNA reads TGCAGCGTGGGTGCAACTAATGAAAAACTGTTTTTT. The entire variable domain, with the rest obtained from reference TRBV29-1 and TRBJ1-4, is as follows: SAVISQKPSRDICQRGTSLTIQCQVDSQVTMMFWYRQQPGQSLTLIATANQGSEATYESGFVIDKFPISRPNLTFSTLTVSNMSPEDSSIYLCSVGATNEKLFFGSGTQLSVL.

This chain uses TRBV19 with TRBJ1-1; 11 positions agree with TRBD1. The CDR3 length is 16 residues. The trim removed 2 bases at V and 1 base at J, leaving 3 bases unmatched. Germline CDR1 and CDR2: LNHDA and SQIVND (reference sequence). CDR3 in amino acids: CASSIWTGGPNTEAFF. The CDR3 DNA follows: TGTGCCAGTAGTATATGGACAGGGGGCCCGAACACTGAAGCTTTCTTT.

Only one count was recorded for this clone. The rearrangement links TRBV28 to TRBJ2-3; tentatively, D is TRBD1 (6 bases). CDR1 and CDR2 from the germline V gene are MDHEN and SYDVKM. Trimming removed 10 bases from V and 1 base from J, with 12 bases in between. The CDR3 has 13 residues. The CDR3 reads CATQQGGTDTQYF. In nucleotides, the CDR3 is TGTGCCACACAACAGGGTGGCACAGATACGCAGTATTTT.

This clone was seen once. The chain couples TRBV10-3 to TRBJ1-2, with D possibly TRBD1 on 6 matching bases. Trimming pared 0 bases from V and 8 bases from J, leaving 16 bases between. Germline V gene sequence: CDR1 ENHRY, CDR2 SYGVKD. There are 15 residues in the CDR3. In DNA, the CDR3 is TGTGCCATCAGTGAGTCACCCAGGGGAGAAGGGGGCTACACCTTC. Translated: CAISESPRGEGGYTF.

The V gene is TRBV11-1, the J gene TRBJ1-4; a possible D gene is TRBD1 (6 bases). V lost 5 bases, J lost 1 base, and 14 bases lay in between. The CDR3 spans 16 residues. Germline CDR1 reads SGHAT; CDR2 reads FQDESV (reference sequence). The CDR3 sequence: CASSDHLTGTNEKLFF. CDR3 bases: TGTGCCAGCAGCGATCATTTGACAGGAACTAATGAAAAACTGTTTTTT.

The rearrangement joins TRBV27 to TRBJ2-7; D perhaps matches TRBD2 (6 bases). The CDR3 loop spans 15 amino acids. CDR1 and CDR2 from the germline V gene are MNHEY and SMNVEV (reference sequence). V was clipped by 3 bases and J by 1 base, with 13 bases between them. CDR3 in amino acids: CASSFSVSGSYEQYF. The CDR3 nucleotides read TGTGCCAGCAGTTTCTCCGTTAGCGGTTCCTACGAGCAGTACTTC.